The rows below give T cell receptor beta chains drawn from one sample of a study of T cell responses to AZD1222 COVID-19 vaccine. Here immunoSEQ multiplex PCR was the method, and the copy in TCRdb shows in-frame clones only, minus some. The data contain around 150,000 clones, under 95% of them seen just once; the ten biggest clones take up around 5.4%. This specimen consisted of peripheral blood, obtained on day 0 of AZD1222 vaccination. The receptor set was obtained from an adult in good health. Both conserved end residues are part of each CDR3. D genes are given only for firm matches. Rows may omit the clone size; those that give it use once, few, many or a size class.

TRBV24-1	TRBD2	TRBJ2-1	NA	TGTGCCACCAGTGTTGGGGGGAGGGTTCGAGATGAGCAGTTCTTC	CATSVGGRVRDEQFF
TRBV12-1	NA	TRBJ2-5	NA	TGTGCCAGCAGCTTAGAGACCCAGTACTTC	CASSLETQYF
TRBV30	TRBD2	TRBJ2-7	NA	TGTGCCTGGAGTGTACGTAGCGGGAGGGCCATACACAAGTACGAGCAGTACTTC	CAWSVRSGRAIHKYEQYF
TRBV6-2/TRBV6-3	TRBD1	TRBJ2-7	few	TGTGCCAGCAGTTACTCGACAGGGGGCTACGAGCAGTACTTC	CASSYSTGGYEQYF
TRBV7-2	TRBD1	TRBJ1-4	once	TGTGCCAGCAGCCCAGGGGGAATCATGGGGTATGAAAAACTGTTTTTT	CASSPGGIMGYEKLFF
TRBV7-9	NA	TRBJ1-3	NA	TGTGCCAGCAGCTTGGGGGAAATCTCTGGAAACACCATATATTTT	CASSLGEISGNTIYF
TRBV27	TRBD1	TRBJ1-5	NA	TGTGCCAGCAGTGCGGGGACAGGGGACCAGCCCCAGCATTTT	CASSAGTGDQPQHF
TRBV5-1	NA	TRBJ2-5	NA	TGCGCCAGCAGCTTGGCCGGCGGAGCAGGGACCCAGTACTTC	CASSLAGGAGTQYF
TRBV6-5	NA	TRBJ2-2	NA	TGTGCCAGCACCCTCCGGGCTCAATCCACCGGGGAGCTGTTTTTT	CASTLRAQSTGELFF
TRBV19	NA	TRBJ2-5	NA	TGTGCCAGTAGTAGCAACGGGTCCCCCCGAGAGACCCAGTACTTC	CASSSNGSPRETQYF
TRBV4-1	TRBD2	TRBJ2-6	few	TGCGCCAGCAGCCAAGTGGGACTAGCGGATCTCTCTGGGGCCAACGTCCTGACTTTC	CASSQVGLADLSGANVLTF
TRBV6-5	NA	TRBJ1-1	NA	TGTGCCAGCTCGGCAGACGAGAACACTGAAGCTTTCTTT	CASSADENTEAFF
TRBV4-1	NA	TRBJ2-5	NA	TGCGCCAGCAGCCAGAGGGGGGGACAAGAGACCCAGTACTTC	CASSQRGGQETQYF
TRBV19	NA	TRBJ2-7	few	TGTGCCAGTAGTAACACGGACGGGCCCTACGAGCAGTACTTC	CASSNTDGPYEQYF
TRBV19	NA	TRBJ1-5	NA	TGTGCCAGTACCCCCGGCGGTAGCAATCAGCCCCAGCATTTT	CASTPGGSNQPQHF
TRBV28	NA	TRBJ2-5	NA	TGTGCCAGCAGAGGGACTCCGAAAGAGACCCAGTACTTC	CASRGTPKETQYF
TRBV5-1	NA	TRBJ1-2	NA	TGCGCCAGCAGCTTGGCCGGAATCTATGGCTACACCTTC	CASSLAGIYGYTF
TRBV6-2/TRBV6-3	NA	TRBJ2-7	NA	TGTGCCAGCAGTTCTCCCCTCCATTACGAGCAGTACTTC	CASSSPLHYEQYF
TRBV7-8	NA	TRBJ2-1	once	TGTGCCAGCACTGAGCACAGGCGGAGCACCTACAATGAGCAGTTCTTC	CASTEHRRSTYNEQFF
TRBV6-2/TRBV6-3	NA	TRBJ1-1	NA	TGTGCCAGCAGTTACCCTCTCGGACTCGAAGCTTTCTTT	CASSYPLGLEAFF
TRBV5-6	NA	TRBJ2-7	once	TGTGCCAGCAGCTTGCTTTTAGTGGACGAGCAGTACTTC	CASSLLLVDEQYF
TRBV6-5	TRBD1	TRBJ2-3	once	TGTGCCAGCAGTTCCACCGGGACAGGGGGACCAGATACGCAGTATTTT	CASSSTGTGGPDTQYF
TRBV7-2	NA	TRBJ1-5	NA	TGTGCCAGCAGCTTAGGGACAGCACCATATAGCAATCAGCCCCAGCATTTT	CASSLGTAPYSNQPQHF
TRBV6-6	NA	TRBJ1-3	NA	TGTGCCACTAGTCAAGGAAACACCATATATTTT	CATSQGNTIYF
TRBV19	NA	TRBJ1-1	NA	TGTGTCAGTACGATGGGGGTTACTGAAGCTTTCTTT	CVSTMGVTEAFF
TRBV12-3/TRBV12-4	NA	TRBJ1-6	NA	TGTGCCAGCAGTTTACAGGGATATTCACCCCTCCACTTT	CASSLQGYSPLHF
TRBV28	NA	TRBJ1-1	NA	TGTGCCAGCAGGCCGGGACAGAACACTGAAGCTTTCTTT	CASRPGQNTEAFF
TRBV6-5	NA	TRBJ2-3	NA	TGTGCCAGCAGTTACGCCGGCAGGGACACAGATACGCAGTATTTT	CASSYAGRDTDTQYF
TRBV4-3	NA	TRBJ2-7	NA	TGCGCCAGCAGCCAACGCCAGGGCAGTCCCTACGAGCAGTACTTC	CASSQRQGSPYEQYF
TRBV5-1	TRBD1	TRBJ2-3	NA	TGCGCCAGCAGCTTGGGTTCGGGACAGGGGGCAGATACGCAGTATTTT	CASSLGSGQGADTQYF
TRBV7-9	NA	TRBJ2-3	NA	TGTGCCAGCAGCTATCTCACGGGGCCGCAGTATTTT	CASSYLTGPQYF
TRBV5-1	TRBD2	TRBJ2-1	NA	TGCGCCAGCAGCTTGACGAGCGGGAGCGTTTACAATGAGCAGTTCTTC	CASSLTSGSVYNEQFF
TRBV6-2/TRBV6-3	NA	TRBJ1-1	NA	TGTGCCAGCAGTTACGGCGGCACTGAAGCTTTCTTT	CASSYGGTEAFF
TRBV11-2	TRBD1	TRBJ1-2	NA	TGTGCCAGCAGCCCCGGACAGGGCGCCGCCTATGGCTACACCTTC	CASSPGQGAAYGYTF
TRBV27	NA	TRBJ1-5	NA	TGTGCCAGCAGTCCCCTTAACAGGAATAGCAATCAGCCCCAGCATTTT	CASSPLNRNSNQPQHF
TRBV5-1	TRBD1	TRBJ1-4	NA	TGCGCCAGCAGTCAGACAGGGGCAACTAATGAAAAACTGTTTTTT	CASSQTGATNEKLFF
TRBV5-1	NA	TRBJ1-5	NA	TGCGCCAGCAGTTGGACCCCGGGGAATCAGCCCCAGCATTTT	CASSWTPGNQPQHF
TRBV7-2	NA	TRBJ2-3	NA	TGTGCCAGCAGCCAAGTGGGTACGCAGTATTTT	CASSQVGTQYF
TRBV6-5	TRBD1	TRBJ1-4	NA	TGTGCCAGCAGTTCCCCCAGGGGGACAGAGGATGAAAAACTGTTTTTT	CASSSPRGTEDEKLFF
TRBV19	NA	TRBJ1-4	few	TGTGCCAGTAGTATGGGAACAGGGTCGGGGAAACTGTTTTTT	CASSMGTGSGKLFF